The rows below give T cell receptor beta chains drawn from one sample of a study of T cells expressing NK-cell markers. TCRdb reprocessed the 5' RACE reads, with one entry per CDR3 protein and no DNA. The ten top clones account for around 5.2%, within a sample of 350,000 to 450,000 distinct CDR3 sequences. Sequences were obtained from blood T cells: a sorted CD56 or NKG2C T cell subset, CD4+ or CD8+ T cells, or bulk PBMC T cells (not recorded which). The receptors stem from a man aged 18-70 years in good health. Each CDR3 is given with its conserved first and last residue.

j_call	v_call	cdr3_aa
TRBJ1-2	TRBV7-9	CASSLLGGNYGYTF
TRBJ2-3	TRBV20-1	CSARGSSGGRADTQYF
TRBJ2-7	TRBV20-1	CSASARHTGHEQYF
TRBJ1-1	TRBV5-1	CASTRSTVNTEAFF
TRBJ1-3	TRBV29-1	CSAMTVSGNTIYF
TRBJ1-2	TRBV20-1	CSARLERVDGYTF
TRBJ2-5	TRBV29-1	CSVDPSFSGETQYF
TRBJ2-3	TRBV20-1	CSARGPPGQGNSADTQYF
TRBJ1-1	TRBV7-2	CASSLDTREAFF
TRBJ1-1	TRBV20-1	CSASRQGSRNTEAFF
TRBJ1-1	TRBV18	CASSPALTGMNTEAFF
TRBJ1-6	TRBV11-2	CASSFVNSPLHF
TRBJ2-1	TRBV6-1	CASNPGPRGEQFF
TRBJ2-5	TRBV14	CASSQLRGAETQYF
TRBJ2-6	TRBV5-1	CASSLYPAGMSSGANVLTF
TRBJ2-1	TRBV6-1	CASSEGGLGEQFF
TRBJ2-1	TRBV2	CASRERGHLGNEQFF
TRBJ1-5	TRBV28	CASSIGANQPQHF
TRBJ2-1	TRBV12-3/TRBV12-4	CASRASGQGKSEQFF
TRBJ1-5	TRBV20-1	CSAKTGGAVQPQHF
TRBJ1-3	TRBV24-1	CATSDLGGSGNTIYF
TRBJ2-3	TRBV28	CASSLAGEGDTQYF
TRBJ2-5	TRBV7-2	CASSLNRGLETQYF
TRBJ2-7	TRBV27	CASRGWTAFTYEQYF
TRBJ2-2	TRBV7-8	CASTSEKGRSNTGELFF
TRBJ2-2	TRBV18	CASSPDSGGLNTGELFF
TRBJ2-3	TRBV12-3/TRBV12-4	CASSRTGGSYTQYF
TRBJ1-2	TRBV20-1	CSATGDLGRRYGYTF
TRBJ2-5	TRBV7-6	CASSTLAGGETQYF
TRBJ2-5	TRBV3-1	CASSYGLRGETQYF
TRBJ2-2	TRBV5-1	CARSLGVAESNTGELFF
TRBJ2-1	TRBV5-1	CASSATTGWYGNEQFF
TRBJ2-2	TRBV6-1	CASNTAVLTGELFF
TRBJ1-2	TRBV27	CASSSYLGTGKGYTF
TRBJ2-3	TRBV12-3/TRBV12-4	CASRATGTHTQYF
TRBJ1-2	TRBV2	CASSDQGSTHGYTF
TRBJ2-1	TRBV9	CASSAVAGEQFF
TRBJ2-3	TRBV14	CASRPINSTDTQYF
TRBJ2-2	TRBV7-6	CASALVNTGELFF
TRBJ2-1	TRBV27	CASSLVFKWGSSYNEQFF
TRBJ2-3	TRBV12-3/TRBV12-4	CASSLRGGKNTQYF
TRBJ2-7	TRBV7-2	CASSLSRFGGYEQYF
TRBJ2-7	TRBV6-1	CASRPLAGGHREQYF
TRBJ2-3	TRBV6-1	CASMSYRGTSRVPTDTQYF
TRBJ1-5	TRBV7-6	CASSLVDSSNQPQHF
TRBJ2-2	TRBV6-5	CASSYVLRGGTGELFF
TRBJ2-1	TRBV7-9	CASSLKQTDNEQFF
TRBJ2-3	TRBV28	CASKSGGAGTDTQYF
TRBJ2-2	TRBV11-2	CASSRLAGGFNTGELFF
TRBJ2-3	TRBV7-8	CASSPIGGFSTDTQYF